This T cell receptor (beta chain) is from a study of blood T cell repertoires in COVID-19. This clone was counted once. TCRdb's copy holds only in-frame clones and misses some; the assay was immunoSEQ multiplex PCR. The sample holds over 250,000 clones; around 87% are singletons and the top ten take under 2.5%. V gave up 5 bases and J gave up 3 bases, with 11 bases separating them. In germline, CDR1 is MNHEY, CDR2 SMNVEV (reference sequence). The CDR3 is 13 amino acids. The chain links TRBV27 to TRBJ2-7; D is perhaps TRBD2 (5 bases). The receptor was isolated from a woman aged 45 to 65 with acute or convalescent COVID-19. The sample comprised peripheral blood. The CDR3 DNA follows: TGTGCCAGCAGTGATTACGGACTCTACGAGCAGTACTTC. This translates into CASSDYGLYEQYF.